This passage covers 31 T cell receptor beta chains from one sample sequenced in a study of blood T cell repertoires in COVID-19. Sequencing used immunoSEQ multiplex PCR; TCRdb keeps in-frame clones, though not all of them. The table has about 270,000 clones, 65% to 90% seen once. The sequenced material came from PBMCs or T cells enriched from blood (not recorded which). The receptors were gathered from a young man who had recovered from COVID-19.

As for this clone: One end of the junction does not line up with germline, which may come from a read error. The chain uses TRBV15 and TRBJ2-3, with TRBD2 matching over 10 bases. Germline V gives CDR1 LNHNV, CDR2 YYDKDF (reference sequence). The CDR3 consists of 17 residues. In DNA, the CDR3 is TGTGCCACCAGTAGAGAAACCGGGACTAGCGGCACAGATACGCAGTATTTT. Amino acid sequence: CATSRETGTSGTDTQYF. Using reference TRBV15 and TRBJ2-3 for the parts outside the CDR3, the full variable domain is DAMVIQNPRYQVTQFGKPVTLSCSQTLNHNVMYWYQQKSSQAPKLLFHYYDKDFNNEADTPDNFQSRRPNTSFCFLDIRSPGLGDTAMYLCATSRETGTSGTDTQYFGPGTRLTVL.

CDR3 amino acids: CAVGENTEAFF. The CDR3 DNA follows: TGTGCCGTCGGAGAGAACACTGAAGCTTTCTTT. This rearrangement joins TRBV24-1 to TRBJ1-1; no reliable D call. CDR1 and CDR2 (germline): KGHDR, SFDVKD. V lost 12 bases and J lost 1, with 8 bases in between. CDR3 length equals 11 residues.

This chain joins TRBV6-1 and TRBJ1-5; unclear D gene. The length of the CDR3 is 14 residues. V was clipped by 2 bases and J by 6 bases, with 11 bases between them. Germline lookup yields CDR1 MNHNS and CDR2 SASEGT. CDR3 in DNA: TGTGCCAGCAGTGAACAGGAGGGAGGTCAGCCCCAGCATTTT. Protein product: CASSEQEGGQPQHF.

As concerns this clone: Sequence at one end of the junction differs from germline and may be a read error. The chain recombines TRBV2 with TRBJ1-3, with D unclear. Looked up from germline, CDR1 is SNHLY and CDR2 is FYNNEI. CDR3 length: 12 residues. The CDR3 nucleotides are TGTGCCAGCAGGAAAGTTGGAGACACCATATATTTT. Translating gives CASRKVGDTIYF.

This clone was seen a single time. Its ends do not fully match the called genes, so a read error is possible. This chain uses TRBV27 with TRBJ2-3; TRBD1 is a possible D gene (6 bases). CDR1 is MNHEY and CDR2 is SMNVEV in the germline V gene (reference sequence). CDR3 length: 13 residues. CDR3 region: CASSSEATGTQYF. The CDR3 nucleotides read TGTGCCAGCAGTTCCGAAGCGACAGGTACGCAGTATTTT.

The rearrangement joins TRBV20-1 to TRBJ2-7; TRBD1 is a possible D gene (5 bases). Germline V gives CDR1 DFQATT, CDR2 SNEGSKA (reference sequence). The CDR3 has 11 amino acids. Deletions cut 6 bases from V and 3 bases from J, with 9 bases between. CDR3: CSAVDSYEQYF. The CDR3 region has the DNA TGCAGTGCCGTCGACAGCTACGAGCAGTACTTC.

J is TRBJ2-5 and V is TRBV7-9; 8 bases agree with TRBD2. This CDR3 has 16 residues. The J segment lost 4 bases and the V segment lost 4 bases, leaving 11 bases of the junction unmatched. CDR1 and CDR2 (germline): SEHNR, FQNEAQ (reference sequence). DNA of the CDR3: TGTGCCAGCAGCTCAGCACTCGGGGGGGCCGGAGAGACCCAGTACTTC. Amino acids: CASSSALGGAGETQYF.

V gene TRBV9 combines with J gene TRBJ2-1; D is perhaps TRBD2 (6 bases). The CDR3 length is 15 residues. CDR1 and CDR2 (germline): SGDLS, YYNGEE. V was clipped by 0 bases and J by 5 bases, with 12 bases between them. CDR3 nucleotide sequence: TGTGCCAGCAGCGTAGCCGGGAGTTTAAACAATGAGCAGTTCTTC. Its protein product is CASSVAGSLNNEQFF. Full variable domain (outside the CDR3, taken from reference TRBV9 and TRBJ2-1): DSGVTQTPKHLITATGQRVTLRCSPRSGDLSVYWYQQSLDQGLQFLIQYYNGEERAKGNILERFSAQQFPDLHSELNLSSLELGDSALYFCASSVAGSLNNEQFFGPGTRLTVL.

The chain has TRBV9 and TRBJ2-7; D unclear. The CDR3 covers 16 residues. Trimming left V 0 bases short and J 0 bases short, with 13 bases between. Per germline, CDR1 SGDLS and CDR2 YYNGEE. The CDR3 spells CASSVAPDSSSYEQYF. DNA for the CDR3: TGTGCCAGCAGCGTAGCTCCTGACTCGAGCTCCTACGAGCAGTACTTC.

V gene TRBV6-5 combines with J gene TRBJ1-1; a weak D match, TRBD1 (5 bases). Germline V CDR1 and CDR2: MNHEY, SVGAGI. Trimming removed 6 bases at V and 2 bases at J, with 10 bases between. CDR3 length equals 13 residues. The CDR3 DNA reads as TGTGCCAGCAGGAACAGGAAAAACACTGAAGCTTTCTTT. Its translation is CASRNRKNTEAFF.

This clone was detected only once. J is TRBJ2-6 and V is TRBV30, with 8 bases matching TRBD1. V shed 2 bases, J shed 3 bases, and the junction held 9 bases outside the gene matches. This CDR3 has 17 amino acids. Germline loops: CDR1 GTSNPN, CDR2 SVGIG (reference sequence). This CDR3 is CAWSKDRVSLGANVLTF. The CDR3 DNA sequence: TGTGCCTGGAGTAAGGACAGGGTATCACTTGGGGCCAACGTCCTGACTTTC.

The chain has TRBV20-1 and TRBJ2-7; no definite D call. Deletions cut 6 bases from V and 2 bases from J, with 8 bases between. CDR3 length: 11 residues. Germline-derived CDR1 and CDR2 are DFQATT and SNEGSKA (reference sequence). DNA of the CDR3: TGCAGTGCCCACGAGACCTACGAGCAGTACTTC. Its translation: CSAHETYEQYF.

The chain has TRBV29-1 and TRBJ2-7; D perhaps matches TRBD1 (6 bases). Germline assignment: CDR1 SQVTM and CDR2 ANQGSEA. The CDR3 loop spans 13 amino acids. V shed 5 bases and J shed 3 bases, with 14 bases lying between them. In DNA form, the CDR3 reads TGCAGCGTTTCAACAACAGGGTTCTACGAGCAGTACTTC. This translates into CSVSTTGFYEQYF.

The V call is TRBV28, the J call TRBJ2-1; no clear D gene. V gave up 6 bases and J gave up 4 bases, with 13 bases separating them. The V gene's germline CDR1 is MDHEN and CDR2 SYDVKM. This CDR3 contains 14 residues. This CDR3 reads CASRVGGGYNEQFF. The CDR3 coding sequence is TGTGCCAGCAGGGTTGGTGGCGGATACAATGAGCAGTTCTTC. The full variable domain, in which reference TRBV28 and TRBJ2-1 provide the parts outside the CDR3, is DVKVTQSSRYLVKRTGEKVFLECVQDMDHENMFWYRQDPGLGLRLIYFSYDVKMKEKGDIPEGYSVSREKKERFSLILESASTNQTSMYLCASRVGGGYNEQFFGPGTRLTVL.

The CDR3 here is CASSHPRGSPHTIYF. The CDR3 region has the DNA TGTGCCAGCAGCCATCCTCGGGGGTCCCCCCACACCATATATTTT. The V and J genes are TRBV3-1 (or the pseudogene TRBV3-2) and TRBJ1-3, with D perhaps matching TRBD1 (5 bases). V lost 3 bases, J lost 8 bases, and 17 bases lay in between. The CDR3 is 15 amino acids. Germline CDR1 is LGHDT and CDR2 is YNNKEL (reference sequence).

The chain couples TRBV11-2 to TRBJ2-2, with D possibly matching TRBD2 (6 bases). Germline V lookup: CDR1 SGHAT, CDR2 FQNNGV. The CDR3 is made up of 17 amino acids. V was shortened by 2 bases and J by 1 base, with 14 bases between the two germline ends. CDR3 region: CASSLRLLRGNTGELFF. Written as DNA, the CDR3 is TGTGCCAGCAGCTTACGTCTTCTGCGGGGGAACACCGGGGAGCTGTTTTTT. Using reference TRBV11-2 and TRBJ2-2 for the parts outside the CDR3, the full variable domain is EAGVAQSPRYKIIEKRQSVAFWCNPISGHATLYWYQQILGQGPKLLIQFQNNGVVDDSQLPKDRFSAERLKGVDSTLKIQPAKLEDSAVYLCASSLRLLRGNTGELFFGEGSRLTVL.

This rearrangement joins TRBV15 to TRBJ1-5, with unresolved D. The V gene's germline CDR1 is LNHNV and CDR2 YYDKDF (reference sequence). The CDR3 is 16 amino acids. The V end was cut by 0 bases, the J end by 2 bases, with 11 bases between. DNA of the CDR3: TGTGCCACCAGCAGAGACAGGTCGAGTGGCAATCAGCCCCAGCATTTT. It codes for CATSRDRSSGNQPQHF.

The chain joins TRBV7-9 to TRBJ1-3, with unresolved D. The V end lost 1 base, the J end lost 0 bases, and 7 bases lay between the germline ends. This CDR3 has 15 residues. Per germline, CDR1 SEHNR and CDR2 FQNEAQ (reference sequence). The chain's CDR3 is CASSLGLLSGNTIYF. As DNA, the CDR3 is TGTGCCAGCAGCTTAGGGTTACTCTCTGGAAACACCATATATTTT.

The J gene is TRBJ1-5, the V gene TRBV2; a weak D match, TRBD1 (6 bases). Per the germline V gene, CDR1 is SNHLY and CDR2 is FYNNEI. This CDR3 region has 14 residues. V shed 3 bases and J shed 5 bases, with 11 bases lying between them. CDR3 region: CASSDAGVDQPQHF. For the CDR3, the DNA is TGTGCCAGCAGTGACGCAGGGGTGGATCAGCCCCAGCATTTT.

This clone has just one count. The V gene is TRBV12-3 or TRBV12-4, the J gene TRBJ2-4; TRBD2 matches at 8 bases. The CDR3 length is 13 residues. Losses at the gene ends were 6 bases for V and 8 bases for J; bases not matched to a gene: 6. The CDR3 loop reads CASSFGGVDIQYF. The CDR3 region has the DNA TGTGCCAGCAGCTTCGGGGGGGTCGACATTCAGTACTTC.

The CDR3 DNA sequence: TGTGCCAGCAGCCAGGCGACTAGCGGGTCCGGCGGGACCCAGTACTTC. Its translation is CASSQATSGSGGTQYF. J is TRBJ2-5 and V is TRBV3-1 (or the pseudogene TRBV3-2); 10 positions agree with TRBD2. The CDR3 runs to 16 residues. Germline values: CDR1 LGHDT, CDR2 YNNKEL (reference sequence). V lost 3 bases and J lost 7; bases outside the gene matches: 11.

In nucleotides, the CDR3 is TGTGCCAGCAGCTTCCTGGACAGGGAAGAGACCCAGTACTTC. Amino acids: CASSFLDREETQYF. The chain links TRBV11-3 to TRBJ2-5; 8 nucleotides align to TRBD1. CDR3 length: 14 residues. Germline CDR1 reads SGHNT; CDR2 reads YENEEA. With 3 bases clipped from V and 3 bases from J, the junction kept 3 bases outside the gene matches.

V is TRBV3-1 (or the pseudogene TRBV3-2) and J is TRBJ1-2; D is unresolved. Trimming took off 1 base at V and 8 bases at J, with 8 bases between the two ends. The CDR3 sequence is 12 residues long. The germline V gene encodes CDR1 LGHDT and CDR2 YNNKEL (reference sequence). The CDR3 DNA reads as TGTGCCAGCAGCCAAGCGGGGAACGGCTACACCTTC. It encodes CASSQAGNGYTF.

The gene calls are TRBV7-8 and TRBJ2-7, with 7 nucleotides matching TRBD2. V shed 5 bases, J shed 3 bases, and the junction held 7 bases outside the gene matches. Germline assignment: CDR1 SGHVS and CDR2 FQNEAQ. The CDR3 sequence is 14 residues long. The chain's CDR3 is CASSPSGGDYEQYF. CDR3 sequence (DNA): TGTGCCAGCAGCCCTTCGGGGGGAGACTACGAGCAGTACTTC.

This sequence joins TRBV5-4 and TRBJ2-7; D might be TRBD2 (7 bases). CDR3 size: 15 residues. V lost 0 bases and J lost 6, with 16 bases in between. The V gene's germline CDR1 is SGHNT and CDR2 YYREEE (reference sequence). The CDR3 DNA follows: TGTGCCAGCAGCTTGGATTTGGGGGGGGCCTCCGAGCAGTACTTC. Protein: CASSLDLGGASEQYF.

This rearrangement joins TRBV6-5 to TRBJ2-5, with D maybe TRBD2 (6 bases). There are 15 residues in the CDR3. The V end lost 5 bases, the J end lost 3 bases, and 16 bases lay between the germline ends. The germline CDR1 and CDR2 sequences are MNHEY and SVGAGI. The CDR3 DNA follows: TGTGCCAGCAGTCCCGGGCCCCGCGGGGAAGAGACCCAGTACTTC. Translation gives CASSPGPRGEETQYF.

J is TRBJ2-7 and V is TRBV6-4; D uncertain. The CDR3 is made up of 13 amino acids. The V end was cut by 6 bases, the J end by 1 base, with 10 bases between. Germline values: CDR1 MRHNA, CDR2 SNTAGT. CDR3 residues: CASRAPQSYEQYF. In DNA form, the CDR3 reads TGTGCCAGCAGGGCTCCTCAGTCCTACGAGCAGTACTTC.

This clone was detected only once. The V gene is TRBV7-9, the J gene TRBJ1-5, with 7 positions matching TRBD1. The CDR3 totals 15 residues. Germline V CDR1 and CDR2: SEHNR, FQNEAQ (reference sequence). V lost 1 base, J lost 2 bases, and 2 bases stayed unmatched. CDR3 nucleotide sequence: TGTGCCAGCAGCTTAGGTACAGGGGGCAATCAGCCCCAGCATTTT. It specifies CASSLGTGGNQPQHF.

The chain employs TRBV28 and TRBJ1-6; TRBD1 matches at 7 bases. The CDR3 totals 14 residues. V was pared by 2 bases and J by 7 bases, with 2 bases of the junction left unmatched. Germline V gives CDR1 MDHEN, CDR2 SYDVKM. This chain's CDR3 is CASSLDRENSPLHF. Here the CDR3 DNA reads TGTGCCAGCAGTTTAGACAGGGAGAATTCACCCCTCCACTTT.

The rearrangement uses TRBV20-1 and TRBJ2-1; 8 bases align to TRBD2. Germline assignment: CDR1 DFQATT and CDR2 SNEGSKA (reference sequence). The ends lost 3 bases at V and 9 bases at J; junction bases unmatched: 10. The CDR3 runs 14 residues. CDR3 bases: TGCAGTGCTAGTGATAGCGGGAATGGGGCTGAGCAGTTCTTC. Its translation is CSASDSGNGAEQFF.

The chain employs TRBV11-2 and TRBJ2-1; D is possibly TRBD1 (5 bases). CDR3 length: 14 residues. Per germline, CDR1 SGHAT and CDR2 FQNNGV. V was cut by 3 bases and J by 6 bases, with 12 bases left in between. Written as DNA, the CDR3 is TGTGCCAGCAGCTTCGCGGCAGGGCTCAATGAGCAGTTCTTC. Translating gives CASSFAAGLNEQFF. Full variable domain (rest looked up from reference TRBV11-2 and TRBJ2-1): EAGVAQSPRYKIIEKRQSVAFWCNPISGHATLYWYQQILGQGPKLLIQFQNNGVVDDSQLPKDRFSAERLKGVDSTLKIQPAKLEDSAVYLCASSFAAGLNEQFFGPGTRLTVL.